The text below deals with one T cell receptor (beta chain). Germline assignment: CDR1 SGHAT and CDR2 FQNNGV. The CDR3 contains 16 residues. V lost 5 bases, J lost 5 bases, and 9 bases stayed unmatched. The record originates from a study of T cell changes during pregnancy in multiple sclerosis. Clones were sequenced by immunoSEQ multiplex PCR, and TCRdb holds only the in-frame ones, with some missing. The table includes 75,000 to 80,000 clones, 89% detected once. This TCR derives from a female donor with multiple sclerosis, enrolled in a pregnancy study. This rearrangement joins TRBV11-2 to TRBJ1-6; the match to TRBD1 covers 7 bases. Sequenced material: peripheral blood, taken before pregnancy. CDR3 sequence (DNA): TGTGCCAGCAGCGCCGAACAGGGGAAGGATAATTCACCCCTCCACTTT. It yields the protein CASSAEQGKDNSPLHF.